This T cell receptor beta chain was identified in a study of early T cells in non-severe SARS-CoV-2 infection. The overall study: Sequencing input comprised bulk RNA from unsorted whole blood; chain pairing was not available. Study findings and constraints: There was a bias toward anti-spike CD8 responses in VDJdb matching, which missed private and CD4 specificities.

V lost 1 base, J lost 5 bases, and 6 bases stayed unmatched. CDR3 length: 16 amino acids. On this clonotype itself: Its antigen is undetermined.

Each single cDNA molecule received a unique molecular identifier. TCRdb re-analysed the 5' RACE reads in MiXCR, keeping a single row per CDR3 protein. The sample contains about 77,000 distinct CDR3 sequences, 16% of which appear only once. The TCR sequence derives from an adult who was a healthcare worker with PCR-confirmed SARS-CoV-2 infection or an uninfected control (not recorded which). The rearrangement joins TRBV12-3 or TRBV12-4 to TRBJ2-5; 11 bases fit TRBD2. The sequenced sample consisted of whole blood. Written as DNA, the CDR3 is TGTGCCAGCAGTTTAGAACGGCTAGCGGGGGGCGAGACCCAGTACTTC. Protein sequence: CASSLERLAGGETQYF.